This record covers a single T cell receptor (beta chain). Relative to the germline gene, one junction end is altered; a read error may explain this. CDR1 is WSHSY and CDR2 is SAAADI in the germline V gene. The CDR3 spans 15 residues. Each CDR3 protein is one row after TCRdb ran MiXCR on the PCR reads. The sample holds about 20,000 distinct CDR3 sequences, roughly half seen once. This specimen belongs to a study of CD4 and CD8 cells across lung adenocarcinoma regions. Sequenced sample: CD8+ T cells from the center of a lung tumor. The chain uses TRBV10-2 and TRBJ2-3; 8 nucleotides align to TRBD2. The TCR was taken from a female donor with lung adenocarcinoma. The CD4 and CD8 labels of this study may be unreliable. CDR3 in DNA: TGCGCCAGCAGTACGGGGGGGCGGGACAAAGATACTCAGTATTTC. Its translation is CASSTGGRDKDTQYF.